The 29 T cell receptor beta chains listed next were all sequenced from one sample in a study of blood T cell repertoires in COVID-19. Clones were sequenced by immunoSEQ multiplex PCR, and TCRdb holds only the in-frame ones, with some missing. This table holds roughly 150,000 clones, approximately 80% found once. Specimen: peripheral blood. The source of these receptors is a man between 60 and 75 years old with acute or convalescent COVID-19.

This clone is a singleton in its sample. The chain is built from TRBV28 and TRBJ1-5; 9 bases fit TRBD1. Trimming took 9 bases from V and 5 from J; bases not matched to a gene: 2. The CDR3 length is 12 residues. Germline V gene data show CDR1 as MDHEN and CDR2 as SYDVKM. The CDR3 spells CASDRGDQPQHF. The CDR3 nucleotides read TGTGCCAGTGACAGGGGGGATCAGCCCCAGCATTTT.

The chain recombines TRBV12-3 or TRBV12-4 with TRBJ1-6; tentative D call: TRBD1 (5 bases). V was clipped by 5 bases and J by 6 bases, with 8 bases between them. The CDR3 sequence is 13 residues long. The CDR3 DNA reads TGTGCCAGCAGTCGGGACTTTAATTCACCCCTCCACTTT. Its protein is CASSRDFNSPLHF.

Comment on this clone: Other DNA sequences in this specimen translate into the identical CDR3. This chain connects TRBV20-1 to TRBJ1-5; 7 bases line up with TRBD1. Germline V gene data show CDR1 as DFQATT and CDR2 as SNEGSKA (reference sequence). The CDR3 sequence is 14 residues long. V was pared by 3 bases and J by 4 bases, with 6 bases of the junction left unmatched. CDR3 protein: CSASRQGRNQPQHF. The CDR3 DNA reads TGCAGTGCTAGTCGACAGGGCAGAAATCAGCCCCAGCATTTT.

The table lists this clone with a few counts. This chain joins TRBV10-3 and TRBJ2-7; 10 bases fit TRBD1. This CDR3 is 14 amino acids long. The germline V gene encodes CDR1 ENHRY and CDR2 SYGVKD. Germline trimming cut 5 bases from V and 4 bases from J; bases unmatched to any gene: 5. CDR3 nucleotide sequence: TGTGCCATCAGTATGGGACAGGGGCGTTACGAGCAGTACTTC. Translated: CAISMGQGRYEQYF.

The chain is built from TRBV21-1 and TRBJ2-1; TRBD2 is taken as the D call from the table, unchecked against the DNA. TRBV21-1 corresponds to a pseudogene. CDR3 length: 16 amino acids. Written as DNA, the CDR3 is TGTGCCAGCAGCAAAGGGGCTCCACTAGCGGGGGGGTGGCAGTTCTTC. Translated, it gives CASSKGAPLAGGWQFF.

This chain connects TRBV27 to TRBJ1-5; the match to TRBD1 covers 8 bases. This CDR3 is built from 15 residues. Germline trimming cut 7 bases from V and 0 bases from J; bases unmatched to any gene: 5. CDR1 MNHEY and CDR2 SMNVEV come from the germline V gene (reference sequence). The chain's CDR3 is CASKRTGNSNQPQHF. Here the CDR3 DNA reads TGTGCCAGCAAGCGGACAGGGAATAGCAATCAGCCCCAGCATTTT.

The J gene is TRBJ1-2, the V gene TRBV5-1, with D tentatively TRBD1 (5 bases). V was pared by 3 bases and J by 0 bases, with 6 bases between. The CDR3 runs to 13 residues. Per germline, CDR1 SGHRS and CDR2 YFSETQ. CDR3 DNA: TGCGCCAGCAGCTCGGGGGCTAACTATGGCTACACCTTC. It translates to CASSSGANYGYTF.

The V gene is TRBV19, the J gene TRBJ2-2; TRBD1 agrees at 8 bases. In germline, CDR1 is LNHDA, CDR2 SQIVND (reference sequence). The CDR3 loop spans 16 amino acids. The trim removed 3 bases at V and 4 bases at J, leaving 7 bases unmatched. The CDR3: CASSINDRGGTGELFF. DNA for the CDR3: TGTGCCAGTAGTATCAACGACAGGGGTGGCACCGGGGAGCTGTTTTTT.

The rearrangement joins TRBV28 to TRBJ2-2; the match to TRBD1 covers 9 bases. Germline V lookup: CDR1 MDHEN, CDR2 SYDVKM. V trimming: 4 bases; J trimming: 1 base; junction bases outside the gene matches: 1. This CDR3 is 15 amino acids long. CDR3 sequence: CASSSTGGNTGELFF. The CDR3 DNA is TGTGCCAGCAGTTCGACAGGGGGGAACACCGGGGAGCTGTTTTTT. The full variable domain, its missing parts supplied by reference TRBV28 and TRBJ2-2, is DVKVTQSSRYLVKRTGEKVFLECVQDMDHENMFWYRQDPGLGLRLIYFSYDVKMKEKGDIPEGYSVSREKKERFSLILESASTNQTSMYLCASSSTGGNTGELFFGEGSRLTVL.

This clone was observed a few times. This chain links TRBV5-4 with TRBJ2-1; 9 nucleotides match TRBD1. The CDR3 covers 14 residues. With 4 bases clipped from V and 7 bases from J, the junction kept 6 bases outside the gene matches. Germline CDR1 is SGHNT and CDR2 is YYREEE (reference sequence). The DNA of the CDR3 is TGTGCCAGCAGCCCCGGGACAGGGCGGAATGAGCAGTTCTTC. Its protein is CASSPGTGRNEQFF.

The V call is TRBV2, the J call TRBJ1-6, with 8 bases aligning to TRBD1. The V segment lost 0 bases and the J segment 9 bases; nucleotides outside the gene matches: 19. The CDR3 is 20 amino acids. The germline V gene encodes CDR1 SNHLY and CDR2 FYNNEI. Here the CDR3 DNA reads TGTGCCAGCAGTGAAGCTGTCGGCAGGGGGCTAAATGTAAGTAGTTCACCCCTCCACTTT. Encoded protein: CASSEAVGRGLNVSSSPLHF.

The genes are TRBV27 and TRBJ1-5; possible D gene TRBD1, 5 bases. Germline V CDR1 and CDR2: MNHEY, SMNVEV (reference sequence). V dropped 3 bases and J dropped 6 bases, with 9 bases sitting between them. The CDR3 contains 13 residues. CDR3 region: CASSFREGQPQHF. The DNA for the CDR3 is TGTGCCAGCAGTTTCAGGGAGGGTCAGCCCCAGCATTTT.

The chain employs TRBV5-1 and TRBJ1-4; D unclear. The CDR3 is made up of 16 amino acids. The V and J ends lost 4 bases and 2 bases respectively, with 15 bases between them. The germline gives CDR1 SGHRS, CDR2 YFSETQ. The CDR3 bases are TGCGCCAGCAGCCTACACGGGATGGAGACTAATGAAAAACTGTTTTTT. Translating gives CASSLHGMETNEKLFF.

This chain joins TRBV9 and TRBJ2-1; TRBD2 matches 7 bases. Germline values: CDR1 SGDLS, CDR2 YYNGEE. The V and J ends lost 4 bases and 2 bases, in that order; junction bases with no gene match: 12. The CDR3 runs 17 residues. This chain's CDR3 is CASSPGLVGAPYNEQFF. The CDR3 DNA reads TGTGCCAGCAGCCCCGGACTAGTTGGGGCCCCCTACAATGAGCAGTTCTTC.

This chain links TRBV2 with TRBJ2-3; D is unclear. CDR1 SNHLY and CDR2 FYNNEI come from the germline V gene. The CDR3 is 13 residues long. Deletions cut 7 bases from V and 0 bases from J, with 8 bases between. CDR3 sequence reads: CASNAASTDTQYF. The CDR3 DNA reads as TGTGCCAGCAATGCGGCCAGCACAGATACGCAGTATTTT.

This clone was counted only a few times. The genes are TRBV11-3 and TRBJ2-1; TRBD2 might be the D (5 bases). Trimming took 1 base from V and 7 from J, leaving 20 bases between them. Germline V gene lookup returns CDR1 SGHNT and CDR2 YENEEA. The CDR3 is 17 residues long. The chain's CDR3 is CASSLGVDSRKRNEQFF. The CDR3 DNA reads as TGTGCCAGCAGCTTAGGGGTGGACTCCCGGAAGAGGAATGAGCAGTTCTTC.

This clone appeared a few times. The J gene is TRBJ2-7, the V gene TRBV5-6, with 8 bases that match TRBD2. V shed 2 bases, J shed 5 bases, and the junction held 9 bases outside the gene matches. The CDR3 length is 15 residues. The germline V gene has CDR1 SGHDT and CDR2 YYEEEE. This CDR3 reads CASSFLGTGGNEQYF. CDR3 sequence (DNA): TGTGCCAGCAGCTTCTTAGGGACGGGAGGGAACGAGCAGTACTTC.

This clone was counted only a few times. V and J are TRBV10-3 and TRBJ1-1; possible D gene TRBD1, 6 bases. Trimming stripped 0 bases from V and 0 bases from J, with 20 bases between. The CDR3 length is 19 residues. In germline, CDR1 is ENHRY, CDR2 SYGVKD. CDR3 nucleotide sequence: TGTGCCATCAGTGAGTCGAGGGCCAGGGGTGGGCTTATGAACACTGAAGCTTTCTTT. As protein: CAISESRARGGLMNTEAFF.

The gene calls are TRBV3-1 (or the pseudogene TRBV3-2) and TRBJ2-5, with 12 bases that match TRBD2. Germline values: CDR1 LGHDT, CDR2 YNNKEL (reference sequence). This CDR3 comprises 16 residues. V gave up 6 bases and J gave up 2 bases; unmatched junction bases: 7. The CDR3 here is CASRSSGGARQETQYF. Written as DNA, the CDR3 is TGTGCCAGCAGGTCTAGCGGGGGGGCCCGACAAGAGACCCAGTACTTC.

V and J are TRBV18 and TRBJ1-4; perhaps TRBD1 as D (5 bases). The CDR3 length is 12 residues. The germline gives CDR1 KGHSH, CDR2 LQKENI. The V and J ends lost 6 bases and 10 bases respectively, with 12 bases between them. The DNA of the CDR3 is TGTGCCAGCTCGTACGACAGCCTAAAACTGTTTTTT. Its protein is CASSYDSLKLFF. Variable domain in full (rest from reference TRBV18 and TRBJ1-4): NAGVMQNPRHLVRRRGQEARLRCSPMKGHSHVYWYRQLPEEGLKFMVYLQKENIIDESGMPKERFSAEFPKEGPSILRIQQVVRGDSAAYFCASSYDSLKLFFGSGTQLSVL.

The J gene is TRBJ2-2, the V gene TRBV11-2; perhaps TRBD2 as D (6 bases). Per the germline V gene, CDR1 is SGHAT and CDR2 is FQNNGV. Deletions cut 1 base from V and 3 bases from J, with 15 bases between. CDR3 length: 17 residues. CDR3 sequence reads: CASSLGFFGGDTGELFF. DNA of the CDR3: TGTGCCAGCAGCTTAGGGTTTTTCGGAGGGGACACCGGGGAGCTGTTTTTT.

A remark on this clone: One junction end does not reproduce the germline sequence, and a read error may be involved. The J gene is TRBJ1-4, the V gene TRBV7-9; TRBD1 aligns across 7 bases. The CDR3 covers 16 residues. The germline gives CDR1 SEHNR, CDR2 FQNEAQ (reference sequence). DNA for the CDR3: TGTGCCAGCAGCTTAGGACAGGGTGGAACTAGTGAAAAACTGTTTTTT. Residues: CASSLGQGGTSEKLFF.

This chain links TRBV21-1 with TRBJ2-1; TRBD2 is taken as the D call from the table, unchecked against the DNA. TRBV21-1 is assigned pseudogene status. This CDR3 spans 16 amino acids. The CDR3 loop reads CASSKSAGGLIDEQFF. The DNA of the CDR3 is TGTGCCAGCAGCAAGAGCGCGGGGGGACTCATCGATGAGCAGTTCTTC.

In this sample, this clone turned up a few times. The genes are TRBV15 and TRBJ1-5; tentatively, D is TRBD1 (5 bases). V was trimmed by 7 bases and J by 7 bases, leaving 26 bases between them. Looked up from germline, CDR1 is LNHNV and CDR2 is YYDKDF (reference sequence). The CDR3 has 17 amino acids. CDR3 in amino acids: CATMHGGLFGPRQPQHF. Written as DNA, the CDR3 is TGTGCCACCATGCACGGGGGGTTGTTCGGTCCCCGGCAGCCCCAGCATTTT.

The CDR3 sequence: CTSTNFPRFHSLYGYTF. The CDR3 bases are TGCACCAGCACTAATTTCCCGCGATTCCACAGCCTCTATGGCTACACCTTC. The chain joins TRBV1 to TRBJ1-2; the table's D gene call, TRBD1, was not cross checked with the DNA. TRBV1 is flagged as a pseudogene. CDR3 size: 17 residues.

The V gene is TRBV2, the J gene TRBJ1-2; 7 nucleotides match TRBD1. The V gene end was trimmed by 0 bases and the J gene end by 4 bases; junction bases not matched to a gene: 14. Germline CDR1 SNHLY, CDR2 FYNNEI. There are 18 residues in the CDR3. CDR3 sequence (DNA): TGTGCCAGCAGTGAAGCGGGAACTTGGGGCAGGGGGATCTATGGCTACACCTTC. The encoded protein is CASSEAGTWGRGIYGYTF.

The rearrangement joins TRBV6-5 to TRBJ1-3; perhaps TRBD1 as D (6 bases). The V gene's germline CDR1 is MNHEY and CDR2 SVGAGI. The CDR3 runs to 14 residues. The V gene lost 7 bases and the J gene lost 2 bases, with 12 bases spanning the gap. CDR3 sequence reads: CASNPGGPGNTIYF. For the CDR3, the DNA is TGTGCCAGCAACCCGGGGGGCCCTGGAAACACCATATATTTT.

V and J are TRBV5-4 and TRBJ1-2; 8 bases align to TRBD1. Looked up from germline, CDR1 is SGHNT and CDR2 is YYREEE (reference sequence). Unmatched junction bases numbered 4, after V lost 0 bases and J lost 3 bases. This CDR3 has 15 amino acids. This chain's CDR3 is CASSLGTGPYYGYTF. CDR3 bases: TGTGCCAGCAGCTTGGGGACAGGGCCCTACTATGGCTACACCTTC.

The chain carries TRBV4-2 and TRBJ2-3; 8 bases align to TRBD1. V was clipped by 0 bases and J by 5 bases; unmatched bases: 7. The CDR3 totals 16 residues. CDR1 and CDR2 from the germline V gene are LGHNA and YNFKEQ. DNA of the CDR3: TGTGCCAGCAGCCAAGAGGTAACAGGGGGTGTAGATACGCAGTATTTT. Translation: CASSQEVTGGVDTQYF.